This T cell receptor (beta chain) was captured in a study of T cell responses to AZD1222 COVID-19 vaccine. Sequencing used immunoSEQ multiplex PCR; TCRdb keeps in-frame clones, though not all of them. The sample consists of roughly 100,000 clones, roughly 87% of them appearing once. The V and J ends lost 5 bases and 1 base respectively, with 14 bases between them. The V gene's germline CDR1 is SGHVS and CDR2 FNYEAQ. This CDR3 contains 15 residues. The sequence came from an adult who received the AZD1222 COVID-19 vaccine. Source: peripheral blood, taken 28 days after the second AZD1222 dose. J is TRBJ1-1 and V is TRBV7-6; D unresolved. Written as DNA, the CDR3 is TGTGCCAGCAGCCACGTGTCCGTTAAGAACACTGAAGCTTTCTTT. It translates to CASSHVSVKNTEAFF.